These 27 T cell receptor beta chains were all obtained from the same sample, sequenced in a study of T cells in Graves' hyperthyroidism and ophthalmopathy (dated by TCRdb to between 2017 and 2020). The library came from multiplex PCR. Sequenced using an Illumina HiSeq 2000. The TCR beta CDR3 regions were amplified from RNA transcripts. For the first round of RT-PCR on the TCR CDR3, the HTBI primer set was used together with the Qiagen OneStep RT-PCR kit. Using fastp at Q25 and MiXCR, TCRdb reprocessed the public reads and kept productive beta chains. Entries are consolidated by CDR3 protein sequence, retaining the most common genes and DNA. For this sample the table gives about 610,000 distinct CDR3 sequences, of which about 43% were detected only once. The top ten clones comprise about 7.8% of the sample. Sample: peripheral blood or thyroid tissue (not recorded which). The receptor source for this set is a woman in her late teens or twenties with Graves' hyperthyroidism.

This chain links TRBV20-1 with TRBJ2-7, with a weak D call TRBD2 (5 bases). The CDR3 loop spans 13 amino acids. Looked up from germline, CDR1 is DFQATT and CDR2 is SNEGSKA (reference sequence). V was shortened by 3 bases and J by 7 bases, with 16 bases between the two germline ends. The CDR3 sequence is CSASKDSYNEQYF. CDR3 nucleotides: TGCAGTGCTAGCAAGGACTCCTACAATGAGCAGTACTTC.

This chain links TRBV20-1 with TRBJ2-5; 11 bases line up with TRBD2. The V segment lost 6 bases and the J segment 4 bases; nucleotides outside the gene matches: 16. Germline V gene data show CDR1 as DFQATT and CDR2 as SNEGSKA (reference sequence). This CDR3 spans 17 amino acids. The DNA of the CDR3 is TGCAGTGCGCCGTTACGGGGCACTAGCGGGAGAGGAGAGACCCAGTACTTC. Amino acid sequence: CSAPLRGTSGRGETQYF.

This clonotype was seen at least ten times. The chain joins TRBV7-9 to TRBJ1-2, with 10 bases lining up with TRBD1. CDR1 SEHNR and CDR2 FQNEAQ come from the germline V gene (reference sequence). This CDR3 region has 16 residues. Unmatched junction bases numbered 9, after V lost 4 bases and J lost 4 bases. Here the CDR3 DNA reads TGTGCCAGCAGCTCGGGACAGGGGACGGCTGGCTATGGCTACACCTTC. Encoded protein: CASSSGQGTAGYGYTF.

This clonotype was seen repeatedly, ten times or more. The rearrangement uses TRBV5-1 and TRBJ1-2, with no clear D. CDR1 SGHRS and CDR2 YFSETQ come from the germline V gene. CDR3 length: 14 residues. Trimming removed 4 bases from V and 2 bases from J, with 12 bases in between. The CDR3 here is CASSLDPENYGYTF. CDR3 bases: TGCGCCAGCAGCCTGGATCCTGAAAACTATGGCTACACCTTC.

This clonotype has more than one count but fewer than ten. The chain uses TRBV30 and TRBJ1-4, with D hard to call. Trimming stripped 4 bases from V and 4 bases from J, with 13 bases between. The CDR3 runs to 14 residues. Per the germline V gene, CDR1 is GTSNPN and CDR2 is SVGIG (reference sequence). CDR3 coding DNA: TGTGCCTGGACGGAGATGACGGTTAATGAAAAACTGTTTTTT. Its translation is CAWTEMTVNEKLFF.

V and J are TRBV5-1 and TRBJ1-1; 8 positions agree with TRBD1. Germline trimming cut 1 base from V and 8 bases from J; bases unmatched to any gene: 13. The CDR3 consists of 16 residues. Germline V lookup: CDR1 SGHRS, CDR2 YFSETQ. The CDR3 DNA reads TGCGCCAGCAGCTTGTGCAATCTAGCGGGACAGGACGAAGCTTTCTTT. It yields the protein CASSLCNLAGQDEAFF. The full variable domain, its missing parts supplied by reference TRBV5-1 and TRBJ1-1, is KAGVTQTPRYLIKTRGQQVTLSCSPISGHRSVSWYQQTPGQGLQFLFEYFSETQRNKGNFPGRFSGRQFSNSRSEMNVSTLELGDSALYLCASSLCNLAGQDEAFFGQGTRLTVV.

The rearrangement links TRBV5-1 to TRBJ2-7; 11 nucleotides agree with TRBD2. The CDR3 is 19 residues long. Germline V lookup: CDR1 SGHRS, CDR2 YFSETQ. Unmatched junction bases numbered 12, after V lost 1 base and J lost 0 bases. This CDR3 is CASSLIGLAGGLFSYEQYF. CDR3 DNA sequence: TGCGCCAGCAGCTTGATAGGCCTAGCGGGAGGTCTCTTCTCCTACGAGCAGTACTTC.

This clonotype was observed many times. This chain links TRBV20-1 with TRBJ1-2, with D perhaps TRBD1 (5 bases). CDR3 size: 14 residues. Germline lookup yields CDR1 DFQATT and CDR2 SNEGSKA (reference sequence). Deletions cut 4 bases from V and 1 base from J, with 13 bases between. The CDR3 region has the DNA TGCAGTGCTAAGGGAGACAGCCTTAACTATGGCTACACCTTC. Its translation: CSAKGDSLNYGYTF.

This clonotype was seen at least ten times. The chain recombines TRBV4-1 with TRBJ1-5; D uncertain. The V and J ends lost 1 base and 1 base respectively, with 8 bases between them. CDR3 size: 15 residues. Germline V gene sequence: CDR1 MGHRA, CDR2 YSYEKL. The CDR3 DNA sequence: TGCGCCAGCAGCCAAGTTCTACAGAGCAATCAGCCCCAGCATTTT. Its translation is CASSQVLQSNQPQHF.

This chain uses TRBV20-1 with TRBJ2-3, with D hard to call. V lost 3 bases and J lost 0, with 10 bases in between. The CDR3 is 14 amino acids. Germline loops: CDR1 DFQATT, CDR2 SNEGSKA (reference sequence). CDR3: CSARWTTSTDTQYF. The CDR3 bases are TGCAGTGCTAGGTGGACCACGAGCACAGATACGCAGTATTTT.

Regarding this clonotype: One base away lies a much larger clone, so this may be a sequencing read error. The CDR3 DNA is TGTGCCAGCAGCTTAGCCTCACCGACAACCTTAAGGCTTGCAACTAATGAAAAACTGTTTTTT. As protein: CASSLASPTTLRLATNEKLFF. V and J are TRBV7-9 and TRBJ1-4; D remains ambiguous. The CDR3 spans 21 residues. Trimming shortened V by 0 bases and J by 0 bases, and 23 bases separated the two germline ends. CDR1 is SEHNR and CDR2 is FQNEAQ in the germline V gene (reference sequence).

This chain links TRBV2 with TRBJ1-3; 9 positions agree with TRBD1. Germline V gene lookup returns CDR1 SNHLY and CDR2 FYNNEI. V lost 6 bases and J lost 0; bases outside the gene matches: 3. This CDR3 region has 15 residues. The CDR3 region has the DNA TGTGCCAGCAGGGACAGGGGACTCTCTGGAAACACCATATATTTT. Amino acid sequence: CASRDRGLSGNTIYF.

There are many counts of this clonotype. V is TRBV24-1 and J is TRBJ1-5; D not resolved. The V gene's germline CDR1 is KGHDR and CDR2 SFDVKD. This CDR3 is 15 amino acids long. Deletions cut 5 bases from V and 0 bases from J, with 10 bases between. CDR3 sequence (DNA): TGTGCCACCAGTGCTCGAGGCGGTAGCAATCAGCCCCAGCATTTT. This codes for CATSARGGSNQPQHF.

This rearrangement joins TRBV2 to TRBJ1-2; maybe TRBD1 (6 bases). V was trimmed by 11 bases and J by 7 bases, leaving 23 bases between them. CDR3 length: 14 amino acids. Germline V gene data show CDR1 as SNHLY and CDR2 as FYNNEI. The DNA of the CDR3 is TGTGCCTGGAGTAGGGGGTCATTCGGCCTTGGCTACACCTTC. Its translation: CAWSRGSFGLGYTF.

The CDR3 DNA sequence: TGTGCCAGCAGCTTTGCGTTTTCTGGGGCGGTCGAGCAGTACTTC. It encodes CASSFAFSGAVEQYF. The rearrangement joins TRBV7-9 to TRBJ2-7, with D tentatively TRBD1 (5 bases). V gave up 3 bases and J gave up 6 bases, with 18 bases separating them. The CDR3 spans 15 residues. Per germline, CDR1 SEHNR and CDR2 FQNEAQ (reference sequence). The whole variable domain, remainder taken from reference TRBV7-9 and TRBJ2-7, is DTGVSQNPRHKITKRGQNVTFRCDPISEHNRLYWYRQTLGQGPEFLTYFQNEAQLEKSRLLSDRFSAERPKGSFSTLEIQRTEQGDSAMYLCASSFAFSGAVEQYFGPGTRLTVT.

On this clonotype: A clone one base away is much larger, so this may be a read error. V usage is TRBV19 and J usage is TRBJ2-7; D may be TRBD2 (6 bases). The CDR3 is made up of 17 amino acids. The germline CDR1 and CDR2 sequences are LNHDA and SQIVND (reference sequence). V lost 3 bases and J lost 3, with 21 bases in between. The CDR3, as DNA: TGTGCCAGTAGTATTAGCGGACCAGCGGGCCGGGGCTACGAGCAGTACTTC. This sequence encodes CASSISGPAGRGYEQYF.

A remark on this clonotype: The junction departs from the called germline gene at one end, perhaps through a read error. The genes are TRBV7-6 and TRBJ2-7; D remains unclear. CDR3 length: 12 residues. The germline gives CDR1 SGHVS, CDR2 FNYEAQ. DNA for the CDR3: TGTGTCAGCAGTTACTCGGAGTGGGAGCAGTACTTC. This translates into CVSSYSEWEQYF.

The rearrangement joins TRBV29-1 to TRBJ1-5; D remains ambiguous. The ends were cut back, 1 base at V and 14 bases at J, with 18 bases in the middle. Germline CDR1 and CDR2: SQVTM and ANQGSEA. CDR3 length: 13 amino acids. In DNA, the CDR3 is TGCAGCGTTGAAGTGCCGGCCAGCTCCTACGAGCATTTT. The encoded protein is CSVEVPASSYEHF.

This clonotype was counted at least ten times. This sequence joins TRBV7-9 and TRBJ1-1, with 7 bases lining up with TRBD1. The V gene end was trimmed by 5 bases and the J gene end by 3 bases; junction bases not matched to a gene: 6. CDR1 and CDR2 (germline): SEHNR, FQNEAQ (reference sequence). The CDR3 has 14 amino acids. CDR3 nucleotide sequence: TGTGCCAGCAGCCTCGAACAGGGGTACACTGAAGCTTTCTTT. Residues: CASSLEQGYTEAFF.

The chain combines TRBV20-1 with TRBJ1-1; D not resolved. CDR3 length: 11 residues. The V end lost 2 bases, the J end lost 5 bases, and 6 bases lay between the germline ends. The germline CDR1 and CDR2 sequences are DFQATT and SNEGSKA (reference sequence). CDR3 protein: CSARSATEAFF. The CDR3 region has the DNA TGCAGTGCTAGATCGGCAACTGAAGCTTTCTTT.

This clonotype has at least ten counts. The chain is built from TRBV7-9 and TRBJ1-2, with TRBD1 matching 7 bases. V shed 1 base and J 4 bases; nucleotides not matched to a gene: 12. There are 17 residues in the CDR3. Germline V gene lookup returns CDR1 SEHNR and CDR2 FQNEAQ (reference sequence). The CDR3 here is CASSLEGAGLVTYGYTF. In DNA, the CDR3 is TGTGCCAGCAGCTTAGAGGGGGCAGGGTTGGTTACCTATGGCTACACCTTC.

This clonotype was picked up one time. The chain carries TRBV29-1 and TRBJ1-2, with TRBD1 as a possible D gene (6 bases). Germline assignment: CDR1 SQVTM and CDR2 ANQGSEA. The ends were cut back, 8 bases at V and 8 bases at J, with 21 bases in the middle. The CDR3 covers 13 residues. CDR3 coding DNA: TGCAGCTTTACACACGTGGGGGCGCGGGGCTACACCTTC. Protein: CSFTHVGARGYTF.

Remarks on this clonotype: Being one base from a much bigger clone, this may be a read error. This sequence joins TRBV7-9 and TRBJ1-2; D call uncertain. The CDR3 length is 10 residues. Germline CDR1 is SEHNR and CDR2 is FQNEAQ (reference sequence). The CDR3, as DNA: TGTGCCAGCAGCTTACGACAAATCGCCTTC. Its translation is CASSLRQIAF.

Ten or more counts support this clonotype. The CDR3 reads CASSLGLNSYEQYF. CDR3 DNA sequence: TGTGCCAGCAGCTTAGGACTAAACTCCTACGAGCAGTACTTC. The chain carries TRBV7-2 and TRBJ2-7; D is possibly TRBD2 (5 bases). The CDR3 consists of 14 residues. Germline assignment: CDR1 SGHTA and CDR2 FQGNSA. Trimming left V 1 base short and J 0 bases short, with 7 bases between.

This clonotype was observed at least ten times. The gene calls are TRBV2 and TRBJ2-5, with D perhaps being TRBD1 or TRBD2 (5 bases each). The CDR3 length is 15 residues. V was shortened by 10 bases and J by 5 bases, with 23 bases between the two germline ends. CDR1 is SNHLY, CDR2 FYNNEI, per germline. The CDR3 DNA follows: TGTGCCACCAATCCCCCGGGACGTGAGGGGGAGACCCAGTACTTC. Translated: CATNPPGREGETQYF. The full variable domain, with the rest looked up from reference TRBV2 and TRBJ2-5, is EPEVTQTPSHQVTQMGQEVILRCVPISNHLYFYWYRQILGQKVEFLVSFYNNEISEKSEIFDDQFSVERPDGSNFTLKIRSTKLEDSAMYFCATNPPGREGETQYFGPGTRLLVL.

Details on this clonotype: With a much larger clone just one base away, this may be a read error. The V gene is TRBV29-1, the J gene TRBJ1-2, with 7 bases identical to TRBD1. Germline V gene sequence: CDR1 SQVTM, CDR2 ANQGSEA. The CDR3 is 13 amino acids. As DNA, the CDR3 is TGCAGCGTTAGGGCAGGGGGTAACTATGACTACACCTTC. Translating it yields CSVRAGGNYDYTF. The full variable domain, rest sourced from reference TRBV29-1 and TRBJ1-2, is SAVISQKPSRDICQRGTSLTIQCQVDSQVTMMFWYRQQPGQSLTLIATANQGSEATYESGFVIDKFPISRPNLTFSTLTVSNMSPEDSSIYLCSVRAGGNYDYTFGSGTRLTVV.

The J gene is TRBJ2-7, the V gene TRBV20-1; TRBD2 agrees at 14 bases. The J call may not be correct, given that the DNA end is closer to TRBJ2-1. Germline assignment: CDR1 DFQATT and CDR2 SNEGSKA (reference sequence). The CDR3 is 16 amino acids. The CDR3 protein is CSARTSGRPLSNEQFF. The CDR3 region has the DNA TGCAGTGCAAGGACTAGCGGGAGGCCCCTTTCCAATGAGCAGTTCTTC.